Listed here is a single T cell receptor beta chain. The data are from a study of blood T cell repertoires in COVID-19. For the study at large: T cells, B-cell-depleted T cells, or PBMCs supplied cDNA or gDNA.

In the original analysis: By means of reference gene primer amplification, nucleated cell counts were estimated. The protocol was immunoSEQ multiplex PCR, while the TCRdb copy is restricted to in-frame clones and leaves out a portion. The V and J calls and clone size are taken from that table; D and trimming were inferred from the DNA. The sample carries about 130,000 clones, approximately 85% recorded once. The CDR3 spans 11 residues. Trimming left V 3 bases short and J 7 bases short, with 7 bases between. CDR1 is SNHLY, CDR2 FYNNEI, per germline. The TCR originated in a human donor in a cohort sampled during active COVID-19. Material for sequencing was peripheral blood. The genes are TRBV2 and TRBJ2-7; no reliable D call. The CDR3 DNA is TGTGCCAGCAGTGATGGGCTAGAGCAGTACTTC. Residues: CASSDGLEQYF.